The source of this T cell receptor (beta chain) is a study of response to subunit inactivated influenza vaccine. The CDR3 covers 14 residues. Per germline, CDR1 SGHTA and CDR2 FQGNSA. J gave up 4 bases and V 6 bases, and 4 bases lay outside the gene matches. This clonotype has just a few counts. Its antigen is still unknown. TCRdb called the RT-PCR reads again in MiXCR, with one record for every CDR3 protein. Counted here are under 850,000 distinct CDR3 sequences, approximately 18% occurring once; the ten biggest clones make up approximately 10%. Findings of the study overall: Authors suggested few new T cells are recruited by each seasonal influenza vaccination.

The V gene is TRBV7-2, the J gene TRBJ2-2, with 8 bases aligning to TRBD1. Sequenced material: PBMCs from blood, taken about 5 days after vaccination. This clonotype was obtained from a man in his forties or fifties who received an inactivated influenza vaccine. CDR3 DNA sequence: TGTGCCAGCAGGCACGGACAGGGCACCGGGGAGCTGTTTTTT. It translates to CASRHGQGTGELFF. Full variable domain (missing parts from reference TRBV7-2 and TRBJ2-2): GAGVSQSPSNKVTEKGKDVELRCDPISGHTALYWYRQSLGQGLEFLIYFQGNSAPDKSGLPSDRFSAERTGGSVSTLTIQRTQQEDSAVYLCASRHGQGTGELFFGEGSRLTVL.